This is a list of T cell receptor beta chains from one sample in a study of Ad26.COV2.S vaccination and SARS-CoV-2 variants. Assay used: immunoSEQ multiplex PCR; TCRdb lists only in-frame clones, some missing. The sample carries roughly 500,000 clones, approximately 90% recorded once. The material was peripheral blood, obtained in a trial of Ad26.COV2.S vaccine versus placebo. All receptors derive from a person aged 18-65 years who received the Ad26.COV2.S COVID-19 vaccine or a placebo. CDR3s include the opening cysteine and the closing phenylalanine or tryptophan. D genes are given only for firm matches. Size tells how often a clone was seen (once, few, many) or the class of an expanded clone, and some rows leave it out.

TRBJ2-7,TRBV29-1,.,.,CSAGQTGHLYEQYF,TGCAGCGCGGGCCAAACAGGGCACCTGTACGAGCAGTACTTC
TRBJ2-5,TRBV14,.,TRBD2,CASSPYQGTSGKGETQYF,TGTGCCAGCAGCCCCTACCAGGGGACTAGCGGGAAGGGAGAGACTCAGTACTTC
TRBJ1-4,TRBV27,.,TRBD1,CASSLSPGGVDEKLFF,TGTGCCAGCAGTTTATCCCCAGGGGGCGTGGATGAAAAACTGTTTTTT
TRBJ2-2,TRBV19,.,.,CASSVANTGELFF,TGTGCCAGTAGTGTCGCGAACACCGGGGAGCTGTTTTTT
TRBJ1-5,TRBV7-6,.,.,CARGEGQPQHF,TGTGCCAGGGGGGAGGGTCAGCCCCAGCATTTT
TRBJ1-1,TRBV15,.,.,CATSRDPGNTEAFF,TGTGCCACCAGCAGAGATCCAGGGAACACTGAAGCTTTCTTT
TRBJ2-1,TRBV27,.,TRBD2,CASSLPGTIHEQFF,TGTGCCAGCAGTTTACCCGGGACTATCCATGAGCAGTTCTTC
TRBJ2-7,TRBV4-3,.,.,CASSQGRSGVEQYF,TGCGCCAGCAGCCAAGGGAGGTCAGGGGTCGAGCAGTACTTC
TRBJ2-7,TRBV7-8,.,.,CASSSVYEQYF,TGTGCCAGCAGCTCGGTCTACGAGCAGTACTTC
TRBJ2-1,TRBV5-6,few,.,CASSLRGTVFYEQFF,TGTGCCAGCAGCTTGCGCGGGACAGTCTTCTATGAGCAGTTCTTC
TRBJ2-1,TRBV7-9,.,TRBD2,CASSVSGNEQFF,TGTGCCAGCAGCGTTAGCGGGAATGAGCAGTTCTTC
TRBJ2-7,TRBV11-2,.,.,CASSLGARRSYEQYF,TGTGCCAGCAGCTTAGGGGCCCGACGTTCATACGAGCAGTACTTC
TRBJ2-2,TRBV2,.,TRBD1,CASSRDRGLGELFF,TGTGCCAGCAGTAGGGACAGGGGTCTAGGGGAGCTGTTTTTT
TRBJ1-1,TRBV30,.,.,CAWKNGMLGGSTEAFF,TGTGCCTGGAAGAACGGCATGCTCGGGGGGTCCACTGAAGCTTTCTTT
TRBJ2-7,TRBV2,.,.,CASSESRPAYEQYF,TGTGCCAGCAGTGAATCCCGGCCAGCCTACGAGCAGTACTTC
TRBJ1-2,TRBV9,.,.,CASSVATGYGYTF,TGTGCCAGCAGCGTAGCGACCGGTTATGGCTACACCTTC
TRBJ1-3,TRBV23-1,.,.,CASSNVSGNTIYF,TGCGCCAGCAGCAACGTATCTGGAAACACCATATATTTT
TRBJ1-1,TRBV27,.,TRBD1,CASSFRTGEAFF,TGTGCCAGCAGCTTCCGGACAGGGGAAGCTTTCTTT
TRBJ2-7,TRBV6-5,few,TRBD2,CASLAGESYEQYF,TGTGCCAGCCTAGCGGGAGAGTCCTACGAGCAGTACTTC
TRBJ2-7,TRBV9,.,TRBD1,CASSVAKGQGPGEQYF,TGTGCCAGCAGCGTAGCGAAAGGACAGGGCCCGGGGGAGCAGTACTTC
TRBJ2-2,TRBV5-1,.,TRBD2,CASTLLALNTGELFF,TGCGCCAGCACCTTACTAGCGCTGAACACCGGGGAGCTGTTTTTT
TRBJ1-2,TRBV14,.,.,CASSERWGSYGYTF,TGTGCCAGCAGCGAAAGATGGGGTTCGTATGGCTACACCTTC
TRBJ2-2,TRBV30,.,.,CAWSDPGGNTGELFF,TGTGCCTGGAGCGACCCTGGCGGGAACACCGGGGAGCTGTTTTTT
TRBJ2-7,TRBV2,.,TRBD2,CASSPDSGRYEQYF,TGTGCCAGCAGCCCGGATAGCGGGAGGTACGAGCAGTACTTC
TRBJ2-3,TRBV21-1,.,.,CASSKARGEGTDTQYF,TGTGCCAGCAGCAAAGCTAGGGGTGAGGGGACAGATACGCAGTATTTT
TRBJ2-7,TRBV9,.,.,CASSPVGGGGYEQYF,TGTGCCAGCAGCCCCGTGGGGGGGGGCGGCTACGAGCAGTACTTC
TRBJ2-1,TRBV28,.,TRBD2,CASTRSGNNEQFF,TGTGCCAGCACCCGTAGCGGGAACAATGAGCAGTTCTTC